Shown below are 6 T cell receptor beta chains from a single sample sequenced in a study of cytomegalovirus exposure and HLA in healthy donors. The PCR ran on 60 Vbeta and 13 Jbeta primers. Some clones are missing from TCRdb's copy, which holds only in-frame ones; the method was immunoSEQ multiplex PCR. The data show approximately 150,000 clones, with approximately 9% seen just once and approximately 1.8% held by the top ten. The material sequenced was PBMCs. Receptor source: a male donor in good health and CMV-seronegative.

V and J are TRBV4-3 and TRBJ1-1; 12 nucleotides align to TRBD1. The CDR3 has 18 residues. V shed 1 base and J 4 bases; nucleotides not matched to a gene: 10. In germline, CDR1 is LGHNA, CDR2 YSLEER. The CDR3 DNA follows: TGCGCCAGCAGCCAAGTGGGGACCGGGACAGGGGGCCTCACTGAAGCTTTCTTT. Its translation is CASSQVGTGTGGLTEAFF.

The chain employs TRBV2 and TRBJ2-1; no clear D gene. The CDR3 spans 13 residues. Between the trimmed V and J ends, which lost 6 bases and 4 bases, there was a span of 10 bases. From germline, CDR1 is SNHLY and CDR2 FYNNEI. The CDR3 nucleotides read TGTGCCAGCAGCTCCGAACGGTACAATGAGCAGTTCTTC. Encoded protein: CASSSERYNEQFF.

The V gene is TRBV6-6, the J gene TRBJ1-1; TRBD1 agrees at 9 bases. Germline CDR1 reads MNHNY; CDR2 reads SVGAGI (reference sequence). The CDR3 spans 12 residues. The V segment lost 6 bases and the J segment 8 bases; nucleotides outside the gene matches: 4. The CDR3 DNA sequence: TGTGCCAGCAGACTCGGGACAGGGGAAGCTTTCTTT. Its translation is CASRLGTGEAFF.

This chain's CDR3 is CASSLGGRAYGYTF. CDR3 nucleotides: TGTGCCAGCAGCTTGGGGGGCAGGGCCTATGGCTACACCTTC. The V gene is TRBV5-4, the J gene TRBJ1-2; tentative D call: TRBD1 (5 bases). The V and J ends lost 0 bases and 4 bases respectively, with 10 bases between them. This CDR3 has 14 residues. Germline V gene lookup returns CDR1 SGHNT and CDR2 YYREEE (reference sequence).

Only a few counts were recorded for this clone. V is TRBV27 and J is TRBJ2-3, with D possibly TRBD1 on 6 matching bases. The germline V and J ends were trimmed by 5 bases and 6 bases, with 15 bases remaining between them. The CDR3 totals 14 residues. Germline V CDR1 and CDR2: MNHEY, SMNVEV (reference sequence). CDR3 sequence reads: CASSVRGRKDTQYF. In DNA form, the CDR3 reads TGTGCCAGCAGTGTCAGGGGTAGGAAGGATACGCAGTATTTT.

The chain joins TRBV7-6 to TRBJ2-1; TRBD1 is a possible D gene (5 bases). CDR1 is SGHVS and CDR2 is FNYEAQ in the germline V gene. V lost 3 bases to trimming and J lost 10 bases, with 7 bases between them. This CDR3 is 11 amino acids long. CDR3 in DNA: TGTGCCAGCAGCTTGGGGCCAGAGCAGTTCTTC. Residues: CASSLGPEQFF.